The clone carrying this TCR beta chain appeared a single time. Trimming left V 7 bases short and J 1 base short, with 15 bases between. The CDR3 runs 15 residues. Germline CDR1 is MDHEN and CDR2 is SYDVKM. The data stem from a study of blood T cell repertoires in COVID-19. Libraries were prepared by immunoSEQ multiplex PCR; TCRdb keeps only in-frame clonotypes and omits some of them. Of more than 95,000 clones listed, 85% to 90% are singletons. This receptor was identified in a man in his fifties with acute or convalescent COVID-19. The V gene is TRBV28, the J gene TRBJ2-3; no firm D call. Material: peripheral blood. This chain's CDR3 is CASTPNVGRTDTQYF. The CDR3 DNA is TGTGCCAGCACCCCTAATGTGGGCCGCACAGATACGCAGTATTTT.